The entry below describes one T cell receptor beta chain. These data belong to a study of blood T cell repertoires in COVID-19. This CDR3 spans 13 amino acids. Looked up from germline, CDR1 is SGHAT and CDR2 is FQDESV (reference sequence). Trimming took 6 bases from V and 8 from J, leaving 11 bases between them. TCRdb's table, derived via immunoSEQ multiplex PCR, lists solely in-frame clones and lacks some. The sample holds 97,000 or so clones, 84% seen once. Sequenced input: peripheral blood. The chain has TRBV11-1 and TRBJ1-6; D is perhaps TRBD1 (6 bases). The TCR originated in a man in his forties with active or convalescent COVID-19. CDR3 in amino acids: CASSPWTDSPLHF. CDR3 nucleotide sequence: TGTGCCAGCAGTCCATGGACAGATTCACCCCTCCACTTT.